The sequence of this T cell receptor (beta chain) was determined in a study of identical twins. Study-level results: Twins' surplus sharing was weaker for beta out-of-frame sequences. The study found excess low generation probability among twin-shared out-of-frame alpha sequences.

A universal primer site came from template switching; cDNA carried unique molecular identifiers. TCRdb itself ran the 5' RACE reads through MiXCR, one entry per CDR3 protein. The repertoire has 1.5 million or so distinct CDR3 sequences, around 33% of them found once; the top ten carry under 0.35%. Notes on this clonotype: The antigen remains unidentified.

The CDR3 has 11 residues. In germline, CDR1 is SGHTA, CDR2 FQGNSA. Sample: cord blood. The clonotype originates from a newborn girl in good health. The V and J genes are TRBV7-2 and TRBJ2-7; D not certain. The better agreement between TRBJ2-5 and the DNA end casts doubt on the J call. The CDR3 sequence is CASSVLMTQYF. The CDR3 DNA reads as TGTGCCAGCAGCGTCCTAATGACCCAGTACTTC.